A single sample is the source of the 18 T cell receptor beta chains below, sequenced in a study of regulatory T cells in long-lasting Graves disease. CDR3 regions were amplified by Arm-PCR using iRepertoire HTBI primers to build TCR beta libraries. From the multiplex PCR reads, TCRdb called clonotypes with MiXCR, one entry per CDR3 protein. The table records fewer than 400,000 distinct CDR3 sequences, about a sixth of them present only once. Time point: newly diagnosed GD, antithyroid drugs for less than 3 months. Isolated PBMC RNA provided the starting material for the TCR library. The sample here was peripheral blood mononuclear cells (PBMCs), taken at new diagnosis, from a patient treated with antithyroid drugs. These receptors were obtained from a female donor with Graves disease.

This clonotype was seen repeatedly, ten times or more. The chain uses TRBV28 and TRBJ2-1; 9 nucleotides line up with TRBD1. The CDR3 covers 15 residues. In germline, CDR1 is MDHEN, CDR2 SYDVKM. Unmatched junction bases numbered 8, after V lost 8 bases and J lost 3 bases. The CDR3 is CASGEVGQGYNEQFF. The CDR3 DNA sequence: TGTGCCAGCGGCGAGGTGGGACAGGGCTACAATGAGCAGTTCTTC. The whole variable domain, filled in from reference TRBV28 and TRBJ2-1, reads DVKVTQSSRYLVKRTGEKVFLECVQDMDHENMFWYRQDPGLGLRLIYFSYDVKMKEKGDIPEGYSVSREKKERFSLILESASTNQTSMYLCASGEVGQGYNEQFFGPGTRLTVL.

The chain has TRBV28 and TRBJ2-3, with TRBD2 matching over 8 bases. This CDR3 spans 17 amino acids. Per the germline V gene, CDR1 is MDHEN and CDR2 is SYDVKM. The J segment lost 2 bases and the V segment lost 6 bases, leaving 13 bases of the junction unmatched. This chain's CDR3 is CASRAGGGRATTDTQYF. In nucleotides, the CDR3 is TGTGCCAGCAGGGCGGGGGGTGGGAGGGCCACCACAGATACGCAGTATTTT.

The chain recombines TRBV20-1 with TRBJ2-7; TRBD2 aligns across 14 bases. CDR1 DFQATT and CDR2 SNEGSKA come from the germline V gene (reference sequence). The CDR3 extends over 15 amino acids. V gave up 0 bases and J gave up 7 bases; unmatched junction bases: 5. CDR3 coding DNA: TGCAGTGCTAGAGACCGGACTAGCGGGAGGCTAGAGCAGTACTTC. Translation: CSARDRTSGRLEQYF.

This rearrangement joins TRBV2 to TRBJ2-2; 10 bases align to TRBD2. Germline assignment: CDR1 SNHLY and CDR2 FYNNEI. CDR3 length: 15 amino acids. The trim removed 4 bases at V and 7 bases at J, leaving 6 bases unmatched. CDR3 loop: CASSASGSEDGELFF. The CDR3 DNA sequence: TGTGCCAGCAGTGCTAGCGGGAGTGAGGACGGGGAGCTGTTTTTT.

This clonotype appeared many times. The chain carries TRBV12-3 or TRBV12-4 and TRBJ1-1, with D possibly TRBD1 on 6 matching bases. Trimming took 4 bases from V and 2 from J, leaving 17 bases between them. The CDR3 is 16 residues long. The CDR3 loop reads CASSSTGHGINTEAFF. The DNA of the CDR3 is TGTGCCAGCAGTTCAACAGGGCACGGCATTAACACTGAAGCTTTCTTT.

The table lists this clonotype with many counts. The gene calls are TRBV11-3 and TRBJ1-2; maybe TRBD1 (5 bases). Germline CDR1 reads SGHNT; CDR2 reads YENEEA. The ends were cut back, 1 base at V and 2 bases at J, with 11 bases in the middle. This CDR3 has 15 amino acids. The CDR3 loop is CASSLAREGNYGYTF. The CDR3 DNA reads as TGTGCCAGCAGCTTAGCCAGGGAGGGCAACTATGGCTACACCTTC.

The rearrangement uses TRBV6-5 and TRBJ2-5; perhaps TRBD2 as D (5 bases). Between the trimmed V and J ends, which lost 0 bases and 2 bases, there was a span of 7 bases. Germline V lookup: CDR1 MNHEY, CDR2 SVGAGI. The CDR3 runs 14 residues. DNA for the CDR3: TGTGCCAGCAGTTACTCCCGCGGGCAAGAGACCCAGTACTTC. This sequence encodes CASSYSRGQETQYF.

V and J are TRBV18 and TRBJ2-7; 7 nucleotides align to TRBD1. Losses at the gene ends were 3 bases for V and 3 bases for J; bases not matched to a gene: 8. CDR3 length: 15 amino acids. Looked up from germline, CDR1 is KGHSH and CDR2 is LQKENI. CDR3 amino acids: CASSPVGAGGYEQYF. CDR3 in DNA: TGTGCCAGCTCACCGGTAGGGGCAGGGGGCTACGAGCAGTACTTC. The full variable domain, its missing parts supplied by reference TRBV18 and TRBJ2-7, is NAGVMQNPRHLVRRRGQEARLRCSPMKGHSHVYWYRQLPEEGLKFMVYLQKENIIDESGMPKERFSAEFPKEGPSILRIQQVVRGDSAAYFCASSPVGAGGYEQYFGPGTRLTVT.

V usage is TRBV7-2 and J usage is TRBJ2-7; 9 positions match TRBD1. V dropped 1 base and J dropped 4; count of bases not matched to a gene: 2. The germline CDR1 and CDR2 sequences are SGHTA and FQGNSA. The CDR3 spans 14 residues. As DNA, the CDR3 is TGTGCCAGCAGCTTAGGGACAGGGGAATACGAGCAGTACTTC. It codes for CASSLGTGEYEQYF.

The CDR3 DNA is TGTGCCAGCAGTGCGCGACCAGGGGTAGGGCAGTACTTC. Its translation is CASSARPGVGQYF. This chain connects TRBV27 to TRBJ2-7, with D perhaps matching TRBD1 (6 bases). This CDR3 has 13 amino acids. Germline lookup yields CDR1 MNHEY and CDR2 SMNVEV (reference sequence). Trimming took off 5 bases at V and 9 bases at J, with 17 bases between the two ends.

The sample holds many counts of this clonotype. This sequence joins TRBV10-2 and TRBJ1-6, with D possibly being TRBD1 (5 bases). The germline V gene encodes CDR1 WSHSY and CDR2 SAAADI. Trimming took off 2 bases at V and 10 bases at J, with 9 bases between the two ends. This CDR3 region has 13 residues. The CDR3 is CASSETGDSPLHF. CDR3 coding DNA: TGCGCCAGCAGTGAGACTGGGGACTCACCCCTCCACTTT.

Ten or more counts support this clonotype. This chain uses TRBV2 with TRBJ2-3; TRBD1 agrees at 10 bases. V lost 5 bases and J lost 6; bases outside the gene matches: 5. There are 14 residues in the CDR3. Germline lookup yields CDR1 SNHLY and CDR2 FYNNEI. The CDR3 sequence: CASSNDRGRDTQYF. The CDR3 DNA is TGTGCCAGCAGTAACGACAGGGGGCGGGATACGCAGTATTTT.

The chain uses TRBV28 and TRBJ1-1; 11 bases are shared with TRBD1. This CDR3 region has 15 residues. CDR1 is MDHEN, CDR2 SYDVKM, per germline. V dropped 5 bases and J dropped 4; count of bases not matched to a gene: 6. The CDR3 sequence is CASSPSDRGLTEAFF. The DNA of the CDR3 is TGTGCCAGCAGTCCCTCGGACAGGGGGCTCACTGAAGCTTTCTTT.

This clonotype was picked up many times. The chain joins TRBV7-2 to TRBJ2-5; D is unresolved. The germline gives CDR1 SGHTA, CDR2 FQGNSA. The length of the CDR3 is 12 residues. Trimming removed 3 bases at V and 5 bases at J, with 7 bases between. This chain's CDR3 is CASSFLGETQYF. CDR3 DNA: TGTGCCAGCAGCTTTTTGGGGGAGACCCAGTACTTC.

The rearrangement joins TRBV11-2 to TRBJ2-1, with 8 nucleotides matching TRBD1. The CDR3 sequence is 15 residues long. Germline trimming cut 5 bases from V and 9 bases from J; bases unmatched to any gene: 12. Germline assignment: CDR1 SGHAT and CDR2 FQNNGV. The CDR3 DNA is TGTGCCAGCAGCCGAGATCGGGAACAGGGGGGTGAGCAGTTCTTC. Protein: CASSRDREQGGEQFF.

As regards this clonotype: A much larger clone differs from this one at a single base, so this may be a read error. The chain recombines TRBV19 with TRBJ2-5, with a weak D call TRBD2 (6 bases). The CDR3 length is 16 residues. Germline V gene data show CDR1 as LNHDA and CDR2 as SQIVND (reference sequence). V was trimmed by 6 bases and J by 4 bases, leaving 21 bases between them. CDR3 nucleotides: TGTGCCAGTAGGAGAATGCCCCCGCGGGACGGAGAGACCCAGTACTTC. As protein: CASRRMPPRDGETQYF. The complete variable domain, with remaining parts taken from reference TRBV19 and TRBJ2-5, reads DGGITQSPKYLFRKEGQNVTLSCEQNLNHDAMYWYRQDPGQGLRLIYYSQIVNDFQKGDIAEGYSVSREKKESFPLTVTSAQKNPTAFYLCASRRMPPRDGETQYFGPGTRLLVL.

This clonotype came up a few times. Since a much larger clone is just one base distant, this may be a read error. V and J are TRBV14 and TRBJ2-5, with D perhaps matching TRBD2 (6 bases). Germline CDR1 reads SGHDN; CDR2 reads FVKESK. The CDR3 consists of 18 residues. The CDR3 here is CTSSQVQSRLGRAGTQYF. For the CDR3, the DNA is TGTACCAGCAGCCAAGTACAGTCCCGACTAGGCCGGGCGGGGACCCAGTACTTC.

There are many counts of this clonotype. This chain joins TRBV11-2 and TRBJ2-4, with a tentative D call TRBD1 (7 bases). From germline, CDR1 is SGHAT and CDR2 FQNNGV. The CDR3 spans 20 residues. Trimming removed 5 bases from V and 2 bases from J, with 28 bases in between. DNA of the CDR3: TGTGCCAGCAGCATAACAGGGGTTGACCCAGAAGGGGGGACCAAAAACATTCAGTACTTC. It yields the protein CASSITGVDPEGGTKNIQYF.